This T cell receptor beta chain was found in a study of Graves' ophthalmopathy and Graves' hyperthyroidism. Germline V gene data show CDR1 as DFQATT and CDR2 as SNEGSKA (reference sequence). CDR3 length equals 14 residues. The ends lost 3 bases at V and 1 base at J; junction bases unmatched: 3. Amplified TCR beta CDR3 regions were obtained using RNA transcripts as template. Amplification began with first-round RT-PCR using HTBI primers, then second-round multiplex PCR was performed. TCRdb reanalysed the multiplex PCR reads using MiXCR and keeps one entry per CDR3 protein. The data hold approximately 1.2 million distinct CDR3 sequences, with roughly two fifths observed a single time. This clonotype was detected only a few times. Newly diagnosed, the hyperthyroidism patients had under 2 months' duration and were aged 18 to 65. Other autoimmune disease, uncontrolled infection, pregnancy and lactation led to exclusion.

The sequenced sample was peripheral blood or thyroid tissue (not recorded which). The receptor was derived from an adult man with Graves' hyperthyroidism. V usage is TRBV20-1 and J usage is TRBJ1-1; 9 bases match TRBD1. CDR3 nucleotides: TGCAGTGCTAGTAGGGGACAGGGGAACACTGAAGCTTTCTTT. Its protein is CSASRGQGNTEAFF.